Sequencing of this T cell receptor beta chain was carried out in a study of cytomegalovirus exposure and HLA in healthy donors. The overall study: The early release's HLA-typed donors yielded 65 million to 85 million unique TCRs. Findings of the study overall: In a later analysis, TCR association rates varied by HLA locus: DRB1 most, HLA-C fewest. In a later analysis, TCR beta V- and J-gene trimming was associated with a missense DCLRE1C variant.

The CDR3 runs 12 residues. From germline, CDR1 is LNHDA and CDR2 SQIVND (reference sequence). The junction had 3 bases not matched to a gene; V was cut back by 5 bases and J by 6 bases. Use of 60 Vbeta and 13 Jbeta primers characterized the PCR. TCRdb keeps only in-frame clones here, not all; method: immunoSEQ multiplex PCR. Found here are 95,000 to 150,000 clones, about 80% of them singletons; the top ten hold roughly 30%. As for this clone: What it recognizes is unknown.

The donors were healthy bone marrow donors. The receptor's source is a man in his sixties in good health and CMV-seropositive. Sequencing used PBMCs. The chain employs TRBV19 and TRBJ1-2; 7 bases are shared with TRBD1. In nucleotides, the CDR3 is TGTGCCAGTAGTGCTACAGGGGATGGCTACACCTTC. Residues: CASSATGDGYTF.